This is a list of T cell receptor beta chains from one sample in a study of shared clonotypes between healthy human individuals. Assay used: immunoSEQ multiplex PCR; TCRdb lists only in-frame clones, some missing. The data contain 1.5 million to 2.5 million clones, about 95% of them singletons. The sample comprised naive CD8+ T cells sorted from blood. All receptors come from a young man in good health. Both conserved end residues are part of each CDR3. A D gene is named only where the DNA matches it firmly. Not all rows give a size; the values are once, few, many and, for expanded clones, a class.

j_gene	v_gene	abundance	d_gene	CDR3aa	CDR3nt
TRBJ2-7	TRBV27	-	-	CASSSTGGYEQYF	TGTGCCAGCAGTTCGACAGGAGGCTACGAGCAGTACTTC
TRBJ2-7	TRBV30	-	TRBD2	CAWSVTSGGKYEQYF	TGTGCCTGGAGTGTGACTAGCGGGGGAAAATACGAGCAGTACTTC
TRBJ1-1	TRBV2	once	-	CASSEWGPDTEAFF	TGTGCCAGCAGTGAATGGGGACCGGACACTGAAGCTTTCTTT
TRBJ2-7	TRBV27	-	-	CASSEKASGYEQYF	TGTGCCAGCAGCGAAAAAGCTTCAGGATACGAGCAGTACTTC
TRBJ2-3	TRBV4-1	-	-	CASSQGVAGTDTQYF	TGCGCCAGCAGCCAAGGGGTAGCGGGCACAGATACGCAGTATTTT
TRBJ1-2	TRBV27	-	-	CASSFGRGGGYTF	TGTGCCAGCAGTTTTGGCAGGGGAGGTGGCTACACCTTC
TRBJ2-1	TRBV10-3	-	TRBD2	CAISVAGGPYNEQFF	TGTGCCATCAGTGTAGCGGGAGGGCCCTACAATGAGCAGTTCTTC
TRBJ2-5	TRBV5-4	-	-	CASSFEHKETQYF	TGTGCCAGCAGCTTCGAGCATAAAGAGACCCAGTACTTC
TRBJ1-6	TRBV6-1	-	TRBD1	CASSEAPGQGNSPLHF	TGTGCCAGCAGTGAAGCTCCGGGACAGGGTAATTCACCCCTCCACTTT
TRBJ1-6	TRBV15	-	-	CATSKQGNSPLHF	TGTGCCACCAGCAAACAGGGAAATTCACCCCTCCACTTT
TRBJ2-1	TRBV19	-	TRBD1	CASSMAGGYEQFF	TGTGCCAGTAGTATGGCAGGGGGCTATGAGCAGTTCTTC
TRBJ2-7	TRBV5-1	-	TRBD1	CASSSGTGGEQYF	TGCGCCAGCAGCTCCGGGACAGGGGGCGAGCAGTACTTC
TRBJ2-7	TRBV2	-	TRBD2	CASSASGTIKYEQYF	TGTGCCAGCAGTGCATCCGGGACTATTAAATACGAGCAGTACTTC
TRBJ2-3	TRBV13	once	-	CASSLRAGDGDTQYF	TGTGCCAGCAGCTTAAGGGCAGGGGATGGAGATACGCAGTATTTT
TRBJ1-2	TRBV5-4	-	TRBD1	CASSSPGQGDGYTF	TGTGCCAGCAGCTCTCCGGGACAGGGTGATGGCTACACCTTC